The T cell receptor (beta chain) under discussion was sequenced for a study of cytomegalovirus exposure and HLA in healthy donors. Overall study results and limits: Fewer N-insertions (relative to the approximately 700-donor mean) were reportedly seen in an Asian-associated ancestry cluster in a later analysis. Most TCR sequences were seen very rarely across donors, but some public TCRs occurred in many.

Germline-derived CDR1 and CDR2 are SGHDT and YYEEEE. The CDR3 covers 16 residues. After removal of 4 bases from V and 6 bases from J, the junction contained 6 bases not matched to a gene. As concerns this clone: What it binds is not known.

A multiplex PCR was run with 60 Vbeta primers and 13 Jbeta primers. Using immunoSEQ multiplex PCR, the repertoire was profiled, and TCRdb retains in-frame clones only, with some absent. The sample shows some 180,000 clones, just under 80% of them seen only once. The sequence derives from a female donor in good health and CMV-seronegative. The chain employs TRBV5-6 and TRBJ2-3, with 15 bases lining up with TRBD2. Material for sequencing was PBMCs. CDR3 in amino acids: CASSGLAGGPFDTQYF. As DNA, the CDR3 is TGTGCCAGCAGCGGACTAGCGGGGGGGCCGTTTGATACGCAGTATTTT. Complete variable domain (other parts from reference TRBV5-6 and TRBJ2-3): DAGVTQSPTHLIKTRGQQVTLRCSPKSGHDTVSWYQQALGQGPQFIFQYYEEEERQRGNFPDRFSGHQFPNYSSELNVNALLLGDSALYLCASSGLAGGPFDTQYFGPGTRLTVL.